This is a list of T cell receptor beta chains from one sample in a study of T cells in Graves' hyperthyroidism and ophthalmopathy. TCRdb independently ran MiXCR on the multiplex PCR reads; one entry per CDR3 protein. The sample lists roughly 700,000 distinct CDR3 sequences; about a third were seen once. The source material was blood. Source of these receptors: a middle-aged woman with Graves' hyperthyroidism. Each CDR3 is given with its conserved first and last residue. D genes are given only for firm matches. Clone size is stated in some rows and not others, as once, few, many or a class when expanded.

many	-	TRBV7-8	TRBJ2-7	CASSLLFESSYEQYF	TGTGCCAGCAGCTTATTGTTTGAGAGCTCCTACGAGCAGTACTTC
-	-	TRBV20-1	TRBJ2-1	CSARGQSNEQFF	TGCAGTGCTAGAGGGCAGTCCAATGAGCAGTTCTTC
-	-	TRBV29-1	TRBJ2-1	CGVEGFKENNEQFF	TGCGGCGTTGAAGGTTTTAAGGAGAACAATGAGCAGTTCTTC
-	-	TRBV7-9	TRBJ2-3	CASTGVLADTQYF	TGTGCCAGCACAGGGGTGCTAGCAGATACGCAGTATTTT
-	TRBD1	TRBV29-1	TRBJ1-3	CSVAGQGSGNTIYF	TGCAGCGTTGCCGGACAGGGGTCCGGAAACACCATATATTTT
many	TRBD1	TRBV12-3/TRBV12-4	TRBJ1-1	CASTQHPGGGTEAFF	TGTGCCAGCACCCAACACCCAGGGGGAGGGACTGAAGCTTTCTTT
many	-	TRBV9	TRBJ2-2	CASSVASNRWTGELFF	TGTGCCAGCAGCGTAGCCAGTAACCGATGGACCGGGGAGCTGTTTTTT
-	TRBD1	TRBV5-8	TRBJ1-5	CASSLVQGMNQPQHF	TGTGCCAGCAGCTTGGTACAGGGGATGAATCAGCCCCAGCATTTT
-	-	TRBV5-6	TRBJ1-6	CASSLGFLTRNSPLHF	TGTGCCAGCAGCTTAGGTTTCCTCACACGAAATTCACCCCTCCACTTT
many	TRBD2	TRBV2	TRBJ2-5	CASSEIGTSGQETQYF	TGTGCCAGCAGTGAAATCGGGACTAGCGGCCAAGAGACCCAGTACTTC